These 32 T cell receptor beta chains were all obtained from the same sample, sequenced in a study of cytomegalovirus exposure and HLA in healthy donors. PCR employed 60 Vbeta and 13 Jbeta primers. The method was immunoSEQ multiplex PCR; TCRdb's version includes in-frame clones alone and lacks a portion of them. Of about 160,000 clones listed, roughly 87% are singletons. Input material: PBMCs. All receptors come from a girl between 10 and 17 years old in good health and CMV-seropositive.

The chain employs TRBV9 and TRBJ1-2; the match to TRBD1 covers 7 bases. Germline CDR1 and CDR2: SGDLS and YYNGEE. The CDR3 has 14 amino acids. The J segment lost 5 bases and the V segment lost 0 bases, leaving 4 bases of the junction unmatched. CDR3 bases: TGTGCCAGCAGCGTAGGAAGGGGACAGTATGGCTACACCTTC. As protein: CASSVGRGQYGYTF.

V and J are TRBV7-8 and TRBJ2-1, with 10 bases lining up with TRBD1. This CDR3 spans 16 amino acids. The V gene's germline CDR1 is SGHVS and CDR2 FQNEAQ. The V segment lost 5 bases and the J segment 5 bases; nucleotides outside the gene matches: 9. The DNA of the CDR3 is TGTGCCAGCAGCCGACCCGGGACAGGGGCCCACAATGAGCAGTTCTTC. This gives the protein CASSRPGTGAHNEQFF.

The J gene is TRBJ1-4, the V gene TRBV4-3, with D perhaps TRBD1 (5 bases). The CDR3 contains 16 residues. Trimming removed 0 bases from V and 8 bases from J, with 16 bases in between. CDR1 is LGHNA, CDR2 YSLEER, per germline. The CDR3 nucleotides read TGCGCCAGCAGCCAAGATTGGAGGGGCCGTTGGGAAAAACTGTTTTTT. The encoded protein is CASSQDWRGRWEKLFF.

The rearrangement uses TRBV6-5 and TRBJ2-7, with a weak D call TRBD2 (5 bases). Between the trimmed V and J ends, which lost 3 bases and 0 bases, there was a span of 9 bases. From germline, CDR1 is MNHEY and CDR2 SVGAGI. CDR3 size: 14 residues. In nucleotides, the CDR3 is TGTGCCAGCAGTTATTCCGGGGTCTCCTACGAGCAGTACTTC. It is translated as CASSYSGVSYEQYF.

The chain uses TRBV5-6 and TRBJ2-1, with 8 bases fitting TRBD2. CDR1 is SGHDT, CDR2 YYEEEE, per germline. This CDR3 contains 15 residues. Trimming removed 4 bases from V and 4 bases from J; junction bases left unmatched: 7. In DNA form, the CDR3 reads TGTGCCAGCAGCCGGGGGGGCGGACTATACAATGAGCAGTTCTTC. It specifies CASSRGGGLYNEQFF. The whole variable domain, remainder taken from reference TRBV5-6 and TRBJ2-1, is DAGVTQSPTHLIKTRGQQVTLRCSPKSGHDTVSWYQQALGQGPQFIFQYYEEEERQRGNFPDRFSGHQFPNYSSELNVNALLLGDSALYLCASSRGGGLYNEQFFGPGTRLTVL.

This chain connects TRBV14 to TRBJ1-4; D is uncertain. Trimming pared 3 bases from V and 5 bases from J, leaving 7 bases between. Per germline, CDR1 SGHDN and CDR2 FVKESK. The length of the CDR3 is 13 residues. The CDR3 loop reads CASSQNQNEKLFF. The CDR3 nucleotides are TGTGCCAGCAGCCAGAATCAGAATGAAAAACTGTTTTTT.

In this sample, this clone turned up once. The chain is built from TRBV19 and TRBJ2-5; no reliable D call. CDR1 is LNHDA, CDR2 SQIVND, per germline (reference sequence). The CDR3 runs to 13 residues. Trimming removed 0 bases from V and 5 bases from J, with 7 bases in between. The CDR3 spells CASSIDLMETQYF. CDR3 DNA sequence: TGTGCCAGTAGTATAGACCTTATGGAGACCCAGTACTTC. Full variable domain (missing parts from reference TRBV19 and TRBJ2-5): DGGITQSPKYLFRKEGQNVTLSCEQNLNHDAMYWYRQDPGQGLRLIYYSQIVNDFQKGDIAEGYSVSREKKESFPLTVTSAQKNPTAFYLCASSIDLMETQYFGPGTRLLVL.

This chain connects TRBV7-4 to TRBJ1-2; D is undetermined. The CDR3 has 15 amino acids. Trimming took 0 bases from V and 8 from J, leaving 16 bases between them. Germline CDR1 and CDR2: SGHVT and SQSDAQ. CDR3 bases: TGTGCCAGCAGCTTAGCTGGTTCGAATGCGGGCGGCTACACCTTC. Its translation is CASSLAGSNAGGYTF.

This clone was found a few times. This chain joins TRBV5-1 and TRBJ2-3; D is perhaps TRBD1 (5 bases). Trimming cost V 0 bases and J 2 bases, with 10 bases left between them. The CDR3 length is 15 residues. In germline, CDR1 is SGHRS, CDR2 YFSETQ. The CDR3 sequence is CASSLASGPTDTQYF. In DNA, the CDR3 is TGCGCCAGCAGCTTGGCCTCAGGGCCCACAGATACGCAGTATTTT.

The chain links TRBV6-6 to TRBJ2-1, with D maybe TRBD2 (6 bases). Looked up from germline, CDR1 is MNHNY and CDR2 is SVGAGI (reference sequence). Trimming took off 5 bases at V and 5 bases at J, with 7 bases between the two ends. The CDR3 is 12 residues long. In nucleotides, the CDR3 is TGTGCCAGCAGTCCTAGCGACAATGAGCAGTTCTTC. Its protein product is CASSPSDNEQFF.

This clone was observed a single time. The chain carries TRBV28 and TRBJ1-2, with 7 bases fitting TRBD1. The CDR3 length is 15 residues. The germline gives CDR1 MDHEN, CDR2 SYDVKM. Trimming at V came to 1 base and at J to 4 bases, leaving 6 bases not matched to a gene. The CDR3 protein is CASSLSDRLSYGYTF. CDR3 in DNA: TGTGCCAGCAGTTTATCGGACAGGCTATCCTATGGCTACACCTTC.

The chain carries TRBV28 and TRBJ2-3; 15 bases are shared with TRBD2. This CDR3 has 17 residues. With V trimmed by 6 bases and J by 3 bases, 7 bases remained unmatched. Germline lookup yields CDR1 MDHEN and CDR2 SYDVKM. The CDR3: CASSRGLAGGRTDTQYF. DNA of the CDR3: TGTGCCAGCAGCCGTGGACTAGCGGGGGGGAGGACAGATACGCAGTATTTT.

The V and J genes are TRBV5-6 and TRBJ2-1, with unresolved D. V lost 4 bases and J 6 bases, leaving 8 bases between the germline ends. The CDR3 totals 12 residues. Germline CDR1 is SGHDT and CDR2 is YYEEEE. The CDR3 reads CASSPQLNEQFF. CDR3 DNA sequence: TGTGCCAGCAGCCCCCAACTCAATGAGCAGTTCTTC.

J is TRBJ1-1 and V is TRBV30, with D possibly TRBD1 on 5 matching bases. The CDR3 totals 17 residues. Trimming pared 4 bases from V and 4 bases from J, leaving 25 bases between. Germline values: CDR1 GTSNPN, CDR2 SVGIG (reference sequence). The CDR3 reads CAWTLPRTYPMGTEAFF. The CDR3 DNA reads TGTGCCTGGACCTTACCTCGGACATACCCTATGGGCACTGAAGCTTTCTTT.

Notes on this clone: This same CDR3 is encoded by further DNA sequences in the sample. This chain connects TRBV11-2 to TRBJ2-7; TRBD1 might be the D (6 bases). Germline CDR1 reads SGHAT; CDR2 reads FQNNGV. The CDR3 spans 13 residues. V lost 5 bases and J lost 6, with 14 bases in between. The CDR3 here is CASSVTGTGEQYF. Here the CDR3 DNA reads TGTGCCAGCAGCGTGACAGGAACAGGCGAGCAGTACTTC.

V gene TRBV5-1 combines with J gene TRBJ2-1; 12 bases map to TRBD2. The junction had 5 bases not matched to a gene; V was cut back by 4 bases and J by 3 bases. There are 16 residues in the CDR3. Germline V lookup: CDR1 SGHRS, CDR2 YFSETQ. CDR3 in DNA: TGCGCCAGCAGCCATGGACTAGCGGGACACTACAATGAGCAGTTCTTC. Its translation is CASSHGLAGHYNEQFF.

V is TRBV7-9 and J is TRBJ2-7; D gene uncertain. The germline CDR1 and CDR2 sequences are SEHNR and FQNEAQ (reference sequence). CDR3 length equals 15 residues. Deletions cut 2 bases from V and 0 bases from J, with 11 bases between. Here the CDR3 reads CASSLSDWSSYEQYF. The CDR3, as DNA: TGTGCCAGCAGCTTATCCGACTGGAGCTCCTACGAGCAGTACTTC.

The chain combines TRBV10-1 with TRBJ2-7, with D possibly matching TRBD2 (6 bases). Trimming removed 2 bases at V and 4 bases at J, with 12 bases between. This CDR3 is 14 amino acids long. Germline V lookup: CDR1 WNHNN, CDR2 SYGVQD (reference sequence). CDR3 loop: CASSEAGRNYEQYF. CDR3 nucleotides: TGCGCCAGCAGTGAGGCGGGACGGAATTACGAGCAGTACTTC.

This sequence joins TRBV30 and TRBJ1-1; unclear D gene. The CDR3 is 15 amino acids. CDR1 and CDR2 (germline): GTSNPN, SVGIG (reference sequence). V was shortened by 0 bases and J by 0 bases, with 11 bases between the two germline ends. The DNA for the CDR3 is TGTGCCTGGAGTGTACCTAGTACCGTGAACACTGAAGCTTTCTTT. It yields the protein CAWSVPSTVNTEAFF.

This chain joins TRBV23-1 and TRBJ1-5; possible D gene TRBD1, 5 bases. TRBV23-1 is given ORF status, its function remaining uncertain. V was shortened by 1 base and J by 7 bases, with 20 bases between the two germline ends. CDR3 length equals 17 residues. The CDR3 DNA reads as TGCGCCAGCAGTCAATTAACCTACGGGGGATGGGACCAGCCCCAGCATTTT. Encoded protein: CASSQLTYGGWDQPQHF.

The J gene is TRBJ2-7, the V gene TRBV27; TRBD1 matches at 8 bases. Germline CDR1 MNHEY, CDR2 SMNVEV (reference sequence). The junction had 10 bases not matched to a gene; V was cut back by 4 bases and J by 2 bases. The CDR3 covers 16 residues. As DNA, the CDR3 is TGTGCCAGCAGTTCGCCCGCTCGGGACAGGACCTACGAGCAGTACTTC. It specifies CASSSPARDRTYEQYF.

Turning to this clone: Other DNA sequences from this sample encode an identical CDR3 as well. The rearrangement joins TRBV18 to TRBJ2-7, with no clear D. In germline, CDR1 is KGHSH, CDR2 LQKENI. There are 16 residues in the CDR3. V was cut by 1 base and J by 0 bases, with 13 bases left in between. The CDR3 nucleotides read TGTGCCAGCTCACCACTTCGGCAGGTCAGCTCCTACGAGCAGTACTTC. Translated: CASSPLRQVSSYEQYF.

V and J are TRBV27 and TRBJ2-7; 7 nucleotides line up with TRBD2. The V segment lost 3 bases and the J segment 2 bases; nucleotides outside the gene matches: 13. CDR3 size: 17 residues. The germline gives CDR1 MNHEY, CDR2 SMNVEV (reference sequence). CDR3 amino acids: CASSFLRSGGLPYEQYF. As DNA, the CDR3 is TGTGCCAGCAGTTTCTTAAGGTCGGGGGGTTTACCCTACGAGCAGTACTTC.

The rearrangement links TRBV7-9 to TRBJ2-7; maybe TRBD1 (5 bases). Looked up from germline, CDR1 is SEHNR and CDR2 is FQNEAQ (reference sequence). The CDR3 runs to 12 residues. V was trimmed by 4 bases and J by 12 bases, leaving 16 bases between them. In DNA, the CDR3 is TGTGCCAGCAGCTCGGGTTTCCAGGGCGGGTACTTC. This gives the protein CASSSGFQGGYF.

Concerning this clone: In the same sample, other DNA sequences code for this CDR3. V usage is TRBV27 and J usage is TRBJ1-4; tentative D call: TRBD1 (5 bases). With 6 bases removed from V and 3 bases from J, the gap between germline ends came to 11 bases. The CDR3 loop spans 14 amino acids. Per the germline V gene, CDR1 is MNHEY and CDR2 is SMNVEV (reference sequence). CDR3 protein: CASRPGVANEKLFF. The DNA for the CDR3 is TGTGCCAGCAGACCGGGGGTGGCTAATGAAAAACTGTTTTTT.

V and J are TRBV9 and TRBJ1-2; D is perhaps TRBD1 (6 bases). This CDR3 is built from 19 residues. Germline loops: CDR1 SGDLS, CDR2 YYNGEE. Trimming took 0 bases from V and 2 from J, leaving 23 bases between them. Here the CDR3 DNA reads TGTGCCAGCAGCGTAGACGGTGAAGGTTATGGGGGCCTGAACTATGGCTACACCTTC. Residues: CASSVDGEGYGGLNYGYTF. The full variable domain, in which reference TRBV9 and TRBJ1-2 provide the parts outside the CDR3, is DSGVTQTPKHLITATGQRVTLRCSPRSGDLSVYWYQQSLDQGLQFLIQYYNGEERAKGNILERFSAQQFPDLHSELNLSSLELGDSALYFCASSVDGEGYGGLNYGYTFGSGTRLTVV.

This clone showed up just a few times. The identical CDR3 is also encoded by other nucleotide sequences in the sample. The chain combines TRBV27 with TRBJ2-7, with 7 bases lining up with TRBD1. Germline CDR1 MNHEY, CDR2 SMNVEV (reference sequence). CDR3 length equals 13 residues. Germline trimming cut 3 bases from V and 1 base from J; bases unmatched to any gene: 0. CDR3 in DNA: TGTGCCAGCAGTTTGACAGGGTCCTACGAGCAGTACTTC. This translates into CASSLTGSYEQYF.

V usage is TRBV4-2 and J usage is TRBJ2-3; TRBD2 agrees at 9 bases. CDR1 and CDR2 (germline): LGHNA, YNFKEQ. The J segment lost 2 bases and the V segment lost 3 bases, leaving 15 bases of the junction unmatched. The CDR3 is made up of 19 amino acids. For the CDR3, the DNA is TGTGCCAGCAGCCACGCTCGGGGGGTTAGCGGGAGAAACACAGATACGCAGTATTTT. Translating it yields CASSHARGVSGRNTDTQYF.

This chain links TRBV5-5 with TRBJ1-5; TRBD1 matches at 8 bases. V trimming: 0 bases; J trimming: 4 bases; junction bases outside the gene matches: 12. The CDR3 runs 18 residues. The germline gives CDR1 SGHKS, CDR2 YYEKEE (reference sequence). The CDR3 spells CASSLAIGTGLTNQPQHF. CDR3 coding DNA: TGTGCCAGCAGCTTGGCTATTGGGACAGGCCTAACTAATCAGCCCCAGCATTTT.

The chain is built from TRBV5-1 and TRBJ2-2; no clear D gene. The CDR3 runs 14 residues. Trimming shortened V by 4 bases and J by 1 base, and 8 bases separated the two germline ends. The germline CDR1 and CDR2 sequences are SGHRS and YFSETQ. Here the CDR3 reads CASSETGNTGELFF. Written as DNA, the CDR3 is TGCGCCAGCAGCGAGACTGGGAACACCGGGGAGCTGTTTTTT.

This chain joins TRBV2 and TRBJ1-1; 8 nucleotides align to TRBD1. Germline CDR1 is SNHLY and CDR2 is FYNNEI. Germline trimming cut 2 bases from V and 3 bases from J; bases unmatched to any gene: 5. The CDR3 has 15 amino acids. The CDR3 DNA reads TGTGCCAGCAGTGAACAGGGGGCGAGGGACACTGAAGCTTTCTTT. This sequence encodes CASSEQGARDTEAFF.

Only a few counts were recorded for this clone. The V call is TRBV4-1, the J call TRBJ2-5; D gene unclear. V was shortened by 4 bases and J by 3 bases, with 12 bases between the two germline ends. Germline CDR1 MGHRA, CDR2 YSYEKL. The CDR3 runs 14 residues. The CDR3 nucleotides read TGCGCCAGCAGCCCTACGCTCCGGGAAGAGACCCAGTACTTC. Protein: CASSPTLREETQYF.